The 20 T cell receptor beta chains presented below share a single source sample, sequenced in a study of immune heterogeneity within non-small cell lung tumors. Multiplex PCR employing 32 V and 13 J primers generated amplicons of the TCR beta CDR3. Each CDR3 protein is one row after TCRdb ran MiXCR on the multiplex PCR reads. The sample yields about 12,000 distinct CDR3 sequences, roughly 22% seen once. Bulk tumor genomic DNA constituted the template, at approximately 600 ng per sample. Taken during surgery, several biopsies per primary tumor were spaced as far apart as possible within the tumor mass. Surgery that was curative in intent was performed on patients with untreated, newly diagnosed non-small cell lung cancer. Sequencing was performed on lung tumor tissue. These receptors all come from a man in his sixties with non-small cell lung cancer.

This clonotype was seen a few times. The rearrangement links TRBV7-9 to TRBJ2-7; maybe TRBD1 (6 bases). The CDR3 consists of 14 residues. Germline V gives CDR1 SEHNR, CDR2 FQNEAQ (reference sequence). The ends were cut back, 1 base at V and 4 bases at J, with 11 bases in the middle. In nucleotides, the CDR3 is TGTGCCAGCAGCTTAGAGGTGGGGGCGTACGAGCAGTACTTC. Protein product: CASSLEVGAYEQYF.

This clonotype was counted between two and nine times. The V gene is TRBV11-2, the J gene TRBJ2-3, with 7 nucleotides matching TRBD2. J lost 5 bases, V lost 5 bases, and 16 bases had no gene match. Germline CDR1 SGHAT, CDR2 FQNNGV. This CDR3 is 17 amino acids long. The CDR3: CASSPPGAGVFKDTQYF. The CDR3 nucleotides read TGTGCCAGCAGCCCTCCCGGGGCGGGAGTCTTCAAAGATACGCAGTATTTT.

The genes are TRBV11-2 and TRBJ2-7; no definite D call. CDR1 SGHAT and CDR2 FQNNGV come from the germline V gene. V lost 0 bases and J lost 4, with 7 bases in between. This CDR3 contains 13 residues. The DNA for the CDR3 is TGTGCCAGCAGCTTAGACCCGATTTACGAGCAGTACTTC. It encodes CASSLDPIYEQYF. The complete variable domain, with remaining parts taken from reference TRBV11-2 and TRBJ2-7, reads EAGVAQSPRYKIIEKRQSVAFWCNPISGHATLYWYQQILGQGPKLLIQFQNNGVVDDSQLPKDRFSAERLKGVDSTLKIQPAKLEDSAVYLCASSLDPIYEQYFGPGTRLTVT.

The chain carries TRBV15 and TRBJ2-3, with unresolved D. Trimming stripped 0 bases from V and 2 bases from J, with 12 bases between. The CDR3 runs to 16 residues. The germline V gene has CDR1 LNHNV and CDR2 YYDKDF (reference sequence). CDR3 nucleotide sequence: TGTGCCACCAGCAGAGATCTAGGGTTACACACAGATACGCAGTATTTT. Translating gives CATSRDLGLHTDTQYF. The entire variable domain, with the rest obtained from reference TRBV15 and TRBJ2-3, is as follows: DAMVIQNPRYQVTQFGKPVTLSCSQTLNHNVMYWYQQKSSQAPKLLFHYYDKDFNNEADTPDNFQSRRPNTSFCFLDIRSPGLGDTAMYLCATSRDLGLHTDTQYFGPGTRLTVL.

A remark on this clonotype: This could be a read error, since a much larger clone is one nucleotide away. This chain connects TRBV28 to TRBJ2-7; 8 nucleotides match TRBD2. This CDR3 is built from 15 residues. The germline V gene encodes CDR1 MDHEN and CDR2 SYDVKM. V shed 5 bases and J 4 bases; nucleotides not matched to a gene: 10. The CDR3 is CASSPPGGQGYEQYF. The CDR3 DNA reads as TGTGCCAGCAGTCCCCCGGGGGGGCAGGGTTACGAGCAGTACTTC.

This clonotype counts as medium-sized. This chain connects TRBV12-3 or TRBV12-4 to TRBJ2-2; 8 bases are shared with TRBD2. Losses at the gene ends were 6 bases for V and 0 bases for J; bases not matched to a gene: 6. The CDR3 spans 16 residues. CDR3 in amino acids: CASRVQGLANTGELFF. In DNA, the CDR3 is TGTGCCAGCAGGGTCCAGGGACTAGCGAACACCGGGGAGCTGTTTTTT.

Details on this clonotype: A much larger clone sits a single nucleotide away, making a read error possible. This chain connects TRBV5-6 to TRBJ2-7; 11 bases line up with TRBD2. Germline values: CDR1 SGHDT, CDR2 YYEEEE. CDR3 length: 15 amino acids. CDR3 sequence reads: CASNLAGTSGYEQYF. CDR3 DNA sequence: TGTGCCAGCAACTTGGCGGGGACTAGCGGCTACGAGCAGTACTTC.

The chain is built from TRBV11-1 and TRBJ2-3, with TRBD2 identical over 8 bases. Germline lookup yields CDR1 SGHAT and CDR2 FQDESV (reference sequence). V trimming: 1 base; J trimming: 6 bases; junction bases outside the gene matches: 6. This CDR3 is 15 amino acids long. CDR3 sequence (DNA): TGTGCCAGCAGCTTAGAAGCGGGAGATGGCGATACGCAGTATTTT. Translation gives CASSLEAGDGDTQYF. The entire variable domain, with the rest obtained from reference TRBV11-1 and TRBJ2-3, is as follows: EAEVAQSPRYKITEKSQAVAFWCDPISGHATLYWYRQILGQGPELLVQFQDESVVDDSQLPKDRFSAERLKGVDSTLKIQPAELGDSAMYLCASSLEAGDGDTQYFGPGTRLTVL.

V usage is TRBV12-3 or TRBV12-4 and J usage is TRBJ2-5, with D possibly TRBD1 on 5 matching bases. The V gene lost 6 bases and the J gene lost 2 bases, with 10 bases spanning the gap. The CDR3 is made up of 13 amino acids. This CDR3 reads CASRTTEQETQYF. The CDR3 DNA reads TGTGCCAGCAGGACGACAGAACAAGAGACCCAGTACTTC.

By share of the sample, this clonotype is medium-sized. This CDR3 reads CASSQSLMVETQYF. The CDR3 nucleotides are TGCGCCAGCAGCCAAAGTTTAATGGTGGAGACCCAGTACTTC. The chain has TRBV4-1 and TRBJ2-5; the D is unclear. The V gene lost 2 bases and the J gene lost 5 bases, with 12 bases spanning the gap. Germline V gives CDR1 MGHRA, CDR2 YSYEKL. The CDR3 contains 14 residues.

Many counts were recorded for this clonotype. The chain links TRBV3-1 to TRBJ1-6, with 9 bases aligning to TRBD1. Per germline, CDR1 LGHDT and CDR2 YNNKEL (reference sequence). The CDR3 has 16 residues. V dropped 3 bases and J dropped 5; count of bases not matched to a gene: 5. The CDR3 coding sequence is TGTGCCAGCAGCCAGACAGGGGGTTCTCATAATTCACCCCTCCACTTT. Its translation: CASSQTGGSHNSPLHF.

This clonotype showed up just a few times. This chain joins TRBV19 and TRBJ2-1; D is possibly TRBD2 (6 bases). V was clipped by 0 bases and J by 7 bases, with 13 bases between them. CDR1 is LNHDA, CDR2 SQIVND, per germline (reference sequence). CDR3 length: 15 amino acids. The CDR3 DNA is TGTGCCAGTAGTATAGACTCCCTAGCGTGGAATGAGCAGTTCTTC. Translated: CASSIDSLAWNEQFF.

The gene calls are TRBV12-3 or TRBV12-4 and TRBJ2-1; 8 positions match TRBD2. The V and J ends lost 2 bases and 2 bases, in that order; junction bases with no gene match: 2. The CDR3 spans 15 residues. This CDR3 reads CASSLILAAYNEQFF. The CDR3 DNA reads TGTGCCAGCAGTTTAATACTAGCGGCCTACAATGAGCAGTTCTTC.

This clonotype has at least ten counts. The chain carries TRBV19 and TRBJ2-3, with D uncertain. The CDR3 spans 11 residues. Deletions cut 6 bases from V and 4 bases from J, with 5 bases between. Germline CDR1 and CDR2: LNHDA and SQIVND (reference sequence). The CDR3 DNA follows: TGTGCCAGTAGAATTGCAGATACGCAGTATTTT. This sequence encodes CASRIADTQYF. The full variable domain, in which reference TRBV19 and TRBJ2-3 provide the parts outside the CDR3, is DGGITQSPKYLFRKEGQNVTLSCEQNLNHDAMYWYRQDPGQGLRLIYYSQIVNDFQKGDIAEGYSVSREKKESFPLTVTSAQKNPTAFYLCASRIADTQYFGPGTRLTVL.

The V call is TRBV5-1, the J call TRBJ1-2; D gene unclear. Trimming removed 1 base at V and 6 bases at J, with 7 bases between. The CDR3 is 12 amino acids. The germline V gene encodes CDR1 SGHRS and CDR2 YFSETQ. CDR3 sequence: CASSLSGNGYTF. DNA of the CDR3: TGCGCCAGCAGCTTGTCTGGTAATGGCTACACCTTC.

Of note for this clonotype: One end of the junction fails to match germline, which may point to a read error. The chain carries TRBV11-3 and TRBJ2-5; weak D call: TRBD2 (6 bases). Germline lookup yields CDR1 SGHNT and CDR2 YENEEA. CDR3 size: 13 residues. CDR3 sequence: CASSRDSQGTQYF. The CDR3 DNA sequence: TGTGCCAGCAGCAGGGACTCCCAAGGGACCCAGTACTTC. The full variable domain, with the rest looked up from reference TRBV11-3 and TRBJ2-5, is EAGVVQSPRYKIIEKKQPVAFWCNPISGHNTLYWYLQNLGQGPELLIRYENEEAVDDSQLPKDRFSAERLKGVDSTLKIQPAELGDSAVYLCASSRDSQGTQYFGPGTRLLVL.

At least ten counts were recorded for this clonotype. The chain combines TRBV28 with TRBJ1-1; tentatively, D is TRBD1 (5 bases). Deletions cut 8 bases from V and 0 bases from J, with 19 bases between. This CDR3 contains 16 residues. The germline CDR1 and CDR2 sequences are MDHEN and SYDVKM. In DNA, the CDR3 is TGTGCCAGCCTAGTTGCAAGGGGACCCCTGAACACTGAAGCTTTCTTT. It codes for CASLVARGPLNTEAFF.

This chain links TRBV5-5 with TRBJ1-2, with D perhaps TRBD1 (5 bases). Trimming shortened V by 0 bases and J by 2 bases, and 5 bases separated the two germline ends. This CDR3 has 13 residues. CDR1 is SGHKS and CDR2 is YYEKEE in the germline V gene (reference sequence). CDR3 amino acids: CASSLGQNYGYTF. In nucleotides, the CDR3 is TGTGCCAGCAGCTTGGGACAGAACTATGGCTACACCTTC. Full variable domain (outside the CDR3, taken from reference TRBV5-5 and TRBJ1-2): DAGVTQSPTHLIKTRGQQVTLRCSPISGHKSVSWYQQVLGQGPQFIFQYYEKEERGRGNFPDRFSARQFPNYSSELNVNALLLGDSALYLCASSLGQNYGYTFGSGTRLTVV.

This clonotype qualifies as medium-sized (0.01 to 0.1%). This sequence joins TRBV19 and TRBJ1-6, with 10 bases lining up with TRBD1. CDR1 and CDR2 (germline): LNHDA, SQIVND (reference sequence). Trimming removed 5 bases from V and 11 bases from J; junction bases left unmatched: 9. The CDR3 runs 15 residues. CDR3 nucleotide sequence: TGTGCCAGTAGTCCTCGGACAGGGGGTCAGGCACCCCTCCACTTT. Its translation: CASSPRTGGQAPLHF.

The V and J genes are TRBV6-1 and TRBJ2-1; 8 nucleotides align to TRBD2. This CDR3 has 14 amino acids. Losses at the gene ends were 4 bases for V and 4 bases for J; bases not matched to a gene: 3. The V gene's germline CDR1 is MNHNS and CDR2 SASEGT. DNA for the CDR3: TGTGCCAGCAGTGGGCTAGCGGGTTACAATGAGCAGTTCTTC. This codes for CASSGLAGYNEQFF.